This T cell receptor (beta chain) was sequenced for a study of T cell changes during pregnancy in multiple sclerosis. This CDR3 is 15 amino acids long. Germline-derived CDR1 and CDR2 are SGDLS and YYNGEE. Trimming stripped 6 bases from V and 0 bases from J, with 13 bases between. Here immunoSEQ multiplex PCR was the method, and the copy in TCRdb shows in-frame clones only, minus some. Of about 100,000 clones listed, around 92% are singletons. The chain has TRBV9 and TRBJ1-3; D unresolved. The sequence was collected from a female donor with multiple sclerosis, enrolled in a pregnancy study. This specimen was peripheral blood, taken after pregnancy. This CDR3 reads CASNYDGRSGNTIYF. The CDR3 nucleotides are TGTGCCAGCAACTACGACGGTCGCTCTGGAAACACCATATATTTT. Full variable domain (remainder filled in from reference TRBV9 and TRBJ1-3): DSGVTQTPKHLITATGQRVTLRCSPRSGDLSVYWYQQSLDQGLQFLIQYYNGEERAKGNILERFSAQQFPDLHSELNLSSLELGDSALYFCASNYDGRSGNTIYFGEGSWLTVV.